What follows are 24 T cell receptor beta chains derived from one specimen sequenced in a study of spatial heterogeneity in lung cancer. TCRdb used MiXCR to reprocess the 5' RACE reads, holding one entry per CDR3 protein. The sample lists about 10,000 distinct CDR3 sequences, 10% occurring once. The time point here: blood at routine non-recurrence follow-up after resection. The sequenced sample was PBMCs, obtained at follow-up. The receptor source for this set is a female donor with early-stage non-small cell lung cancer.

This clonotype has ten or more counts. The rearrangement uses TRBV29-1 and TRBJ1-2; D is perhaps TRBD1 (5 bases). The V end lost 3 bases, the J end lost 8 bases, and 16 bases lay between the germline ends. The CDR3 sequence is 13 residues long. Germline CDR1 and CDR2: SQVTM and ANQGSEA. CDR3 sequence: CSVDAEGPWGYTF. The CDR3 coding sequence is TGCAGCGTTGACGCGGAGGGACCCTGGGGCTACACCTTC.

This clonotype was counted at least ten times. The chain combines TRBV28 with TRBJ2-2; 11 bases align to TRBD1. The trim removed 2 bases at V and 4 bases at J, leaving 3 bases unmatched. Germline lookup yields CDR1 MDHEN and CDR2 SYDVKM. The CDR3 is 16 amino acids. The CDR3 protein is CASSLGTGGSTGELFF. The CDR3 region has the DNA TGTGCCAGCAGTTTAGGGACAGGGGGTAGCACCGGGGAGCTGTTTTTT.

This clonotype was counted between two and nine times. V usage is TRBV6-6 and J usage is TRBJ2-1; a weak D match, TRBD2 (5 bases). The CDR3 has 13 residues. Trimming cost V 5 bases and J 7 bases, with 12 bases left between them. In germline, CDR1 is MNHNY, CDR2 SVGAGI (reference sequence). The CDR3 region has the DNA TGTGCCAGCAGTCGCAGAGGCGGGAATGAGCAGTTCTTC. Its translation is CASSRRGGNEQFF.

J is TRBJ2-4 and V is TRBV29-1; D is undetermined. V was shortened by 5 bases and J by 1 base, with 12 bases between the two germline ends. CDR3 length equals 14 residues. Germline-derived CDR1 and CDR2 are SQVTM and ANQGSEA. The CDR3: CSVYNSPAKNIQYF. The CDR3 DNA is TGCAGCGTTTATAACAGCCCTGCCAAAAACATTCAGTACTTC.

This clonotype was observed a handful of times. The chain joins TRBV28 to TRBJ1-6; a possible D gene is TRBD1 (6 bases). V lost 3 bases and J lost 4, with 16 bases in between. This CDR3 has 17 amino acids. CDR1 is MDHEN, CDR2 SYDVKM, per germline. CDR3 region: CASSFSPGGLYNSPLHF. The DNA for the CDR3 is TGTGCCAGCAGTTTCTCGCCGGGGGGCCTTTATAATTCACCCCTCCACTTT.

This clonotype was found a few times. V and J are TRBV28 and TRBJ2-1, with 8 bases that match TRBD1. With V trimmed by 3 bases and J by 0 bases, 10 bases remained unmatched. Germline CDR1 is MDHEN and CDR2 is SYDVKM. This CDR3 is 18 amino acids long. The CDR3 loop reads CASSFFSWTGRSYNEQFF. The CDR3 coding sequence is TGTGCCAGCAGTTTCTTTTCATGGACAGGGCGCTCCTACAATGAGCAGTTCTTC.

In regard to this clonotype: This may be a read error: a much more frequent sequence differs by one nucleotide. This rearrangement joins TRBV4-1 to TRBJ2-2; D perhaps matches TRBD2 (5 bases). CDR3 size: 14 residues. CDR1 is MGHRA and CDR2 is YSYEKL in the germline V gene. The DNA of the CDR3 is TGCGCCAGCAGCCAAGATCGGCGCACCGGGGAGCAGTTTTTT. Amino acid sequence: CASSQDRRTGEQFF.

This clonotype has ten or more counts. The chain is built from TRBV7-2 and TRBJ2-5; TRBD2 agrees at 11 bases. Looked up from germline, CDR1 is SGHTA and CDR2 is FQGNSA. Germline trimming cut 5 bases from V and 3 bases from J; bases unmatched to any gene: 2. The CDR3 has 14 amino acids. CDR3 bases: TGTGCCAGCAGCGGGGGACTAGCGGAAGAGACCCAGTACTTC. It translates to CASSGGLAEETQYF.

This clonotype came up many times. The J gene is TRBJ2-2, the V gene TRBV29-1, with unresolved D. Trimming shortened V by 5 bases and J by 4 bases, and 11 bases separated the two germline ends. CDR3 length equals 13 residues. Germline-derived CDR1 and CDR2 are SQVTM and ANQGSEA. CDR3 loop: CSVQPARTGELFF. The DNA for the CDR3 is TGCAGCGTTCAACCCGCCCGCACCGGGGAGCTGTTTTTT.

CDR3 protein: CASSPPGGAVETQYF. CDR3 in DNA: TGTGCCAGCTCACCACCTGGGGGGGCAGTGGAGACCCAGTACTTC. The chain uses TRBV18 and TRBJ2-5; TRBD2 is a possible D gene (7 bases). This CDR3 is built from 15 residues. The V gene's germline CDR1 is KGHSH and CDR2 LQKENI. The V end was cut by 0 bases, the J end by 5 bases, with 13 bases between.

The sample holds many counts of this clonotype. This chain joins TRBV4-1 and TRBJ1-4; D ambiguous. Per the germline V gene, CDR1 is MGHRA and CDR2 is YSYEKL. The CDR3 is made up of 17 amino acids. V was clipped by 3 bases and J by 0 bases, with 14 bases between them. The CDR3 is CASSQGPTGATNEKLFF. In nucleotides, the CDR3 is TGCGCCAGCAGCCAGGGCCCGACCGGTGCAACTAATGAAAAACTGTTTTTT.

A few counts support this clonotype. The chain combines TRBV23-1 with TRBJ2-1, with 12 bases matching TRBD2. TRBV23-1 is designated an ORF whose function remains uncertain. J gave up 8 bases and V 10 bases, and 6 bases lay outside the gene matches. This CDR3 has 13 residues. CDR3: CATLTSGSHEQFF. The CDR3 DNA reads TGCGCCACCCTGACTAGCGGGAGTCATGAGCAGTTCTTC.

This clonotype was seen repeatedly, ten times or more. The V call is TRBV10-2, the J call TRBJ2-3; D might be TRBD2 (6 bases). This CDR3 is built from 16 residues. The V end was cut by 3 bases, the J end by 6 bases, with 19 bases between. Germline V gene lookup returns CDR1 WSHSY and CDR2 SAAADI. CDR3 DNA sequence: TGCGCCAGCAGTGACTGGGGTGGAGGGGAGGAGGATACGCAGTATTTT. This translates into CASSDWGGGEEDTQYF.

This clonotype was detected many times. The chain employs TRBV19 and TRBJ2-2; TRBD1 agrees at 9 bases. The CDR3 has 15 amino acids. Per germline, CDR1 LNHDA and CDR2 SQIVND (reference sequence). Unmatched junction bases numbered 5, after V lost 4 bases and J lost 5 bases. This CDR3 reads CASSTLQGATGELFF. In DNA form, the CDR3 reads TGTGCCAGTAGTACGTTACAGGGGGCTACCGGGGAGCTGTTTTTT.

V usage is TRBV5-6 and J usage is TRBJ2-1; TRBD2 matches 7 bases. The CDR3 runs to 15 residues. V gave up 2 bases and J gave up 5 bases; unmatched junction bases: 7. The V gene's germline CDR1 is SGHDT and CDR2 YYEEEE. CDR3 DNA sequence: TGTGCCAGCAGCTTTCTACTAGCGTCCGACAATGAGCAGTTCTTC. It yields the protein CASSFLLASDNEQFF.

This clonotype came up many times. V usage is TRBV4-3 and J usage is TRBJ2-7, with D possibly TRBD2 on 6 matching bases. The CDR3 sequence is 15 residues long. V was cut by 4 bases and J by 2 bases, with 15 bases left in between. Germline V CDR1 and CDR2: LGHNA, YSLEER. CDR3 nucleotides: TGCGCCAGCAGCCTCTCTACGGGGGAGGCCTACGAGCAGTACTTC. It encodes CASSLSTGEAYEQYF.

This clonotype was recorded many times. The CDR3 protein is CASSKAGGGHNEQFF. As DNA, the CDR3 is TGTGCCAGCAGTAAGGCGGGAGGTGGCCACAATGAGCAGTTCTTC. The chain recombines TRBV7-9 with TRBJ2-1; 8 bases fit TRBD2. Germline V lookup: CDR1 SEHNR, CDR2 FQNEAQ (reference sequence). This CDR3 is 15 amino acids long. V shed 6 bases and J 5 bases; nucleotides not matched to a gene: 9.

This clonotype was found many times. Here the CDR3 reads CASSLVGSTGELFF. The CDR3 coding sequence is TGTGCCAGCAGCTTAGTCGGGTCCACCGGGGAGCTGTTTTTT. V and J are TRBV7-9 and TRBJ2-2; no clear D gene. Germline CDR1 reads SEHNR; CDR2 reads FQNEAQ (reference sequence). Between the trimmed V and J ends, which lost 1 base and 4 bases, there was a span of 7 bases. CDR3 length equals 14 residues.

The rearrangement uses TRBV6-5 and TRBJ2-7; perhaps TRBD2 as D (5 bases). This CDR3 is built from 13 residues. V was shortened by 6 bases and J by 4 bases, with 13 bases between the two germline ends. The germline gives CDR1 MNHEY, CDR2 SVGAGI. This CDR3 reads CASSPDGMYEQYF. The CDR3 nucleotides are TGTGCCAGCAGCCCCGACGGGATGTACGAGCAGTACTTC.

This clonotype has a count of ten or more. The J gene is TRBJ1-1, the V gene TRBV28; D is possibly TRBD1 (5 bases). Trimming took off 3 bases at V and 1 base at J, with 9 bases between the two ends. The CDR3 is 14 residues long. CDR1 and CDR2 from the germline V gene are MDHEN and SYDVKM. The DNA of the CDR3 is TGTGCCAGCAGTTTCCCAGGGACGAACACTGAAGCTTTCTTT. It yields the protein CASSFPGTNTEAFF.

This clonotype was counted ten times or more. The rearrangement uses TRBV27 and TRBJ2-1, with 12 bases aligning to TRBD2. The CDR3 is made up of 16 amino acids. The V gene's germline CDR1 is MNHEY and CDR2 SMNVEV (reference sequence). With V trimmed by 5 bases and J by 7 bases, 9 bases remained unmatched. CDR3 loop: CASSLLAGGLRNEQFF. CDR3 in DNA: TGTGCCAGCAGTCTTCTAGCGGGAGGGCTAAGGAATGAGCAGTTCTTC.

The chain carries TRBV12-3 or TRBV12-4 and TRBJ2-7, with a weak D call TRBD1 (6 bases). Trimming removed 6 bases from V and 6 bases from J, with 12 bases in between. This CDR3 has 12 residues. The chain's CDR3 is CASRPQGGEQYF. CDR3 DNA: TGTGCCAGCAGGCCCCAAGGGGGCGAGCAGTACTTC.

This clonotype was counted at least ten times. This chain links TRBV5-1 with TRBJ2-3; the D is unclear. CDR1 is SGHRS and CDR2 is YFSETQ in the germline V gene. V shed 0 bases and J shed 3 bases, with 8 bases lying between them. This CDR3 contains 14 residues. CDR3 DNA sequence: TGCGCCAGCAGCTTGGGTAGCTCAACAGATACGCAGTATTTT. Its translation: CASSLGSSTDTQYF.

This clonotype was seen at least ten times. The chain has TRBV7-3 and TRBJ2-7; 12 bases agree with TRBD2. CDR3 size: 14 residues. The germline CDR1 and CDR2 sequences are SGHTA and FQGTGA. The V segment lost 5 bases and the J segment 5 bases; nucleotides outside the gene matches: 4. The CDR3 DNA is TGTGCCAGCAGCCCTAGCGGGAGGGCCCACGAGCAGTACTTC. It codes for CASSPSGRAHEQYF.